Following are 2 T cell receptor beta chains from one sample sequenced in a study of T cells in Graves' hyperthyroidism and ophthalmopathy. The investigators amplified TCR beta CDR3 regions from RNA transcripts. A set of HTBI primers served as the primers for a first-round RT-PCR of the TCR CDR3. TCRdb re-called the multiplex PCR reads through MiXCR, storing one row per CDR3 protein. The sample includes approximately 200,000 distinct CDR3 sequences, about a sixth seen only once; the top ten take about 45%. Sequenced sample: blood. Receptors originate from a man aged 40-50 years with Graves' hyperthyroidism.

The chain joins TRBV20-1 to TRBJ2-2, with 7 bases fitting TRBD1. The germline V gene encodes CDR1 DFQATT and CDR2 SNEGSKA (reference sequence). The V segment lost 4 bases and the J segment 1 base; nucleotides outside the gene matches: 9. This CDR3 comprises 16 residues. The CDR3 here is CSAIKKDRKNTGELFF. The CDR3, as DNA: TGCAGTGCTATAAAAAAGGACAGGAAGAACACCGGGGAGCTGTTTTTT.

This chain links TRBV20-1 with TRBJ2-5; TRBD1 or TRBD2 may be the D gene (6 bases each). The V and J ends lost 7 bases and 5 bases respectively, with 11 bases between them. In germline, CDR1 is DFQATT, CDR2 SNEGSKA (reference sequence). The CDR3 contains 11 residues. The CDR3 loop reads CSVRGTETQYF. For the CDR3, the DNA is TGCAGTGTTAGGGGGACTGAGACCCAGTACTTC.